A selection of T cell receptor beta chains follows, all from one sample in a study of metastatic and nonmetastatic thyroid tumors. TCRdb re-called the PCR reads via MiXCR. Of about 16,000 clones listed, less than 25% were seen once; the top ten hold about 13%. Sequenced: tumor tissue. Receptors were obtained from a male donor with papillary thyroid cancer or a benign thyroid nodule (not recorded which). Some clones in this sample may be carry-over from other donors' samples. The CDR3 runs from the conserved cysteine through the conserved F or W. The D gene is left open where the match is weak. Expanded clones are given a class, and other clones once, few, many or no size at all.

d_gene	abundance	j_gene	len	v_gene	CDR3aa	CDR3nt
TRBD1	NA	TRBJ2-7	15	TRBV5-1	CASSQRQGGNYEQYF	TGCGCCAGCAGCCAGAGACAGGGGGGAAACTACGAGCAGTACTTC
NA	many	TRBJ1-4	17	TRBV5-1	CASSLNKKSTTNEKLFF	TGCGCCAGCAGCTTGAACAAAAAAAGCACAACTAATGAAAAACTGTTTTTT
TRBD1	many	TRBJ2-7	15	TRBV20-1	CSARNLDRINYEQYF	TGCAGTGCTAGAAACTTGGACAGGATTAACTACGAGCAGTACTTC
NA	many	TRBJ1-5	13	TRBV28	CASTEGSNQPQHF	TGTGCCAGCACTGAGGGGAGCAATCAGCCCCAGCATTTT
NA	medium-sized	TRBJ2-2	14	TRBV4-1	CASSQDRHTGELFF	TGCGCCAGCAGCCAAGATCGGCATACCGGGGAGCTGTTTTTT
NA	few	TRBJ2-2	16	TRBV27	CASSPYGKGVTGELFF	TGTGCCAGCAGTCCATACGGGAAAGGGGTCACCGGGGAGCTGTTTTTT
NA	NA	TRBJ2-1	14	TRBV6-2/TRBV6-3	CASSYLSRPNEQFF	TGTGCCAGCAGTTACCTAAGTCGGCCTAATGAGCAGTTCTTC
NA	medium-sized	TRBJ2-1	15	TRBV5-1	CASSSDEVSYNEQFF	TGCGCCAGCAGCTCGGATGAAGTCTCCTACAATGAGCAGTTCTTC
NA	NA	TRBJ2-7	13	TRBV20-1	CGARAHDHYGQYF	TGCGGTGCTAGAGCCCACGACCACTACGGGCAGTACTTC
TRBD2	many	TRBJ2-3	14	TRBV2	CASPTSGRADTQYF	TGTGCCAGCCCGACTAGCGGGAGGGCAGATACGCAGTATTTT
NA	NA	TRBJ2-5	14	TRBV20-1	CSARDEPVKETQYF	TGCAGTGCTAGAGATGAACCCGTTAAAGAGACCCAGTACTTC
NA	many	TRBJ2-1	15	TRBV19	CASSIVAGSYNEQFF	TGTGCCAGTAGTATAGTGGCGGGCTCCTACAATGAGCAGTTCTTC
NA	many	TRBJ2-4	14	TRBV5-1	CASSLGWGQNIQYF	TGCGCCAGCAGCTTGGGCTGGGGACAAAACATTCAGTACTTC
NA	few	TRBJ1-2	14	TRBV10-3	CAISGQLEPYGYTF	TGTGCCATCAGTGGACAGTTGGAACCCTATGGCTACACCTTC
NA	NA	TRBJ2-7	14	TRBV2	CASLGGQNSYEQYF	TGTGCCAGCCTGGGGGGGCAGAACTCCTACGAGCAGTACTTC
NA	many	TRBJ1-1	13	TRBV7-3	CASRLAMNTEAFF	TGTGCCAGCAGGTTAGCCATGAACACTGAAGCTTTCTTT
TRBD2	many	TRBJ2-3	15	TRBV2	CASSVGGGNTDTQYF	TGTGCCAGCAGTGTCGGGGGGGGTAACACAGATACGCAGTATTTT
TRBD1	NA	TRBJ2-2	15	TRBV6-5	CASSSRTGDTGELFF	TGTGCCAGCAGTTCCCGGACAGGGGACACCGGGGAGCTGTTTTTT
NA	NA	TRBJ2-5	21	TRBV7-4	CAASNRDTSERLAAWGWAQYF	TGTGCCGCCTCAAATAGGGATACGAGCGAGAGACTTGCCGCGTGGGGTTGGGCCCAGTACTTC
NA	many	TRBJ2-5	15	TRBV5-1	CASSLYSGQQETQYF	TGCGCCAGCAGCTTGTATTCTGGACAGCAAGAGACCCAGTACTTC
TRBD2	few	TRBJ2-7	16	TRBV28	CARSLSITLAGGEQYF	TGTGCCAGAAGTTTATCAATAACACTAGCGGGAGGTGAGCAGTACTTC
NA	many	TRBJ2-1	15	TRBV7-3	CASSTQGGPSYEQFF	TGTGCCAGCAGCACTCAGGGGGGGCCGTCGTATGAGCAGTTCTTC
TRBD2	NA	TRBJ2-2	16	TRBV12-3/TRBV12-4	CASSQGLSRLTWELFF	TGTGCCAGCAGTCAGGGACTATCGCGCCTCACCTGGGAGCTGTTTTTT
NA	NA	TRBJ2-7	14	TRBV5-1	CASSLVLGGYEQYF	TGCGCCAGCAGCTTAGTACTAGGCGGGTACGAGCAGTACTTC
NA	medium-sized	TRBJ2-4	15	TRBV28	CASRLDYLAKNIQYF	TGTGCCAGCAGATTGGACTACCTAGCCAAAAACATTCAGTACTTC
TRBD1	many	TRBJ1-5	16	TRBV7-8	CASSINTGGIDQPQHF	TGTGCCAGCAGCATCAATACAGGGGGCATAGATCAGCCCCAGCATTTT
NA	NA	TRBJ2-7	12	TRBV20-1	CSARDRDGSQYF	TGCAGTGCTAGAGATCGGGACGGCTCACAGTACTTC
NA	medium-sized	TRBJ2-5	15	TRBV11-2	CASSLAGRGGETQYF	TGTGCCAGCAGCCTCGCGGGCCGAGGAGGAGAGACCCAGTACTTC
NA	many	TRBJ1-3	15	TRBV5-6	CASSSLTASGNTIYF	TGTGCCAGCAGCTCCCTAACAGCCTCTGGAAACACCATATATTTT
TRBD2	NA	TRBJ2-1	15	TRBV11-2	CASSRGLAGENEQFF	TGTGCCAGCAGCCGGGGACTAGCGGGAGAAAATGAGCAGTTCTTC
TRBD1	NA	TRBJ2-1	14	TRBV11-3	CASSFQGAYNEQFF	TGTGCCAGCAGCTTTCAGGGGGCCTACAATGAGCAGTTCTTC
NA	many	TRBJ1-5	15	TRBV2	CASSPRGTVNQPQHF	TGTGCCAGCAGCCCCCGCGGAACAGTGAATCAGCCCCAGCATTTT
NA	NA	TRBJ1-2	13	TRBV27	CASSLVRLGGYTF	TGTGCCAGCAGTTTAGTGCGTCTAGGTGGCTACACCTTC
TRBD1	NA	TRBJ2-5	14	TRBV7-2	CASSLQGAGETQYF	TGTGCCAGCAGCCTACAGGGGGCTGGGGAGACCCAGTACTTC
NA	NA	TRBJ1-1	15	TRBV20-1	CSARNLAHLNTEAFF	TGCAGTGCTAGAAACCTTGCGCATCTGAACACTGAAGCTTTCTTT
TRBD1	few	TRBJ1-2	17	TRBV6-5	CASSFNFWDRGQSGYTF	TGTGCCAGCAGTTTTAACTTTTGGGACAGGGGGCAGAGTGGCTACACCTTC
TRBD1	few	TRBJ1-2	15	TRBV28	CASSLLKGGGYGYTF	TGTGCCAGCAGTTTACTTAAAGGGGGCGGCTATGGCTACACCTTC
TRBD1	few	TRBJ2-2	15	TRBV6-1	CASNPGQAKTGELFF	TGTGCCAGCAACCCGGGACAGGCGAAAACCGGGGAGCTGTTTTTT
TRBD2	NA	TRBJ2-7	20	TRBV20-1	CSARGVRMTESGNVMNEQYF	TGCAGTGCTAGAGGCGTACGGATGACGGAGAGCGGGAACGTGATGAACGAGCAGTACTTC
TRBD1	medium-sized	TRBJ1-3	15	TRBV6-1	CASRTRDSSGNTIYF	TGTGCCAGCAGAACGAGGGACAGCTCTGGAAACACCATATATTTT
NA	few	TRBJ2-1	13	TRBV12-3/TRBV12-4	CANIPVRGREQFF	TGTGCCAACATCCCAGTTCGGGGGCGCGAGCAGTTCTTC
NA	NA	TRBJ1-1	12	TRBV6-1	CASIPDGRRAFF	TGTGCCAGCATCCCAGACGGACGGCGGGCTTTCTTT
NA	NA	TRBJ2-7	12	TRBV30	CAWSMWQNEQYF	TGTGCCTGGAGCATGTGGCAGAACGAGCAGTACTTC
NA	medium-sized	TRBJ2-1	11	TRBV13	CASSLGQGQFF	TGTGCCAGCAGCTTAGGGCAGGGGCAGTTCTTC
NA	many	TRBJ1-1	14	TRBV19	CASTQDGMNTEAFF	TGTGCCAGTACCCAAGACGGAATGAACACTGAAGCTTTCTTT
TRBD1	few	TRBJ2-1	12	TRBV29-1	CSVQQGKNEQFF	TGCAGCGTGCAACAGGGGAAGAATGAGCAGTTCTTC
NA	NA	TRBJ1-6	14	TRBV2	CASRPFGGRSPLHF	TGTGCCAGCAGACCGTTTGGGGGACGGTCACCCCTCCACTTT
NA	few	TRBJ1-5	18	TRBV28	CASSQTLGKGYSNQPQHF	TGTGCCAGCAGTCAGACTCTCGGGAAAGGATATAGCAATCAGCCCCAGCATTTT
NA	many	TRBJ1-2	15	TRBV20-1	CSARDRRGTHYGYTF	TGCAGTGCTAGAGATCGGCGGGGGACCCACTATGGCTACACCTTC
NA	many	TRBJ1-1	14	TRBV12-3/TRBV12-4	CASSPGQMNTEAFF	TGTGCCAGCAGTCCCGGTCAGATGAACACTGAAGCTTTCTTT
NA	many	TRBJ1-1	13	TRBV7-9	CASSLSRGTEAFF	TGTGCCAGCAGCTTATCCCGGGGCACTGAAGCTTTCTTT
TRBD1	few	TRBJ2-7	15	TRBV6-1	CASRRGTAYTYEQYF	TGTGCCAGCAGACGAGGGACAGCCTATACCTACGAGCAGTACTTC
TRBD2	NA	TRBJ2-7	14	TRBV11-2	CATGWTSGPYEQYF	TGTGCCACCGGTTGGACTAGCGGTCCCTACGAGCAGTACTTC
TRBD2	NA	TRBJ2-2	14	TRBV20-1	CSARLAGEVGELFF	TGCAGTGCTAGACTAGCGGGAGAGGTCGGGGAGCTGTTTTTT
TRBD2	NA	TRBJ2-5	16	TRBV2	CASSDPGLAGGETQYF	TGTGCCAGCAGTGACCCGGGACTAGCGGGGGGTGAGACCCAGTACTTC
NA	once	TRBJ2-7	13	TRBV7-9	CASSRGHSYEQYF	TGTGCCAGCAGCAGAGGACACTCCTACGAGCAGTACTTC
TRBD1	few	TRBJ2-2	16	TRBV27	CASSSIPGQGTGELFF	TGTGCCAGCAGTTCCATCCCGGGACAGGGGACCGGGGAGCTGTTTTTT
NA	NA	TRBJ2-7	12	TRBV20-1	CSADVLQGQQYF	TGCAGTGCCGACGTCCTACAGGGTCAGCAGTACTTC
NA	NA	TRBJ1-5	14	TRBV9	CASSPVGGNQPHHF	TGTGCCAGCAGCCCCGTTGGTGGCAATCAGCCCCATCATTTT
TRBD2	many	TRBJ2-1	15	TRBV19	CASRERGPFYNEQFF	TGTGCCAGTAGGGAGCGGGGGCCTTTCTACAATGAGCAGTTCTTC